This T cell receptor (beta chain) was captured by sequencing in a study of T-cell memory formation after mild COVID-19. Via MiXCR, TCRdb re-called the 5' RACE reads, giving one row per CDR3 protein. There are roughly 340,000 distinct CDR3 sequences in the sample; approximately 15% occur only once, and about 22% lies in the top ten. V lost 3 bases and J lost 14, with 14 bases in between. Germline CDR1 is SNHLY and CDR2 is FYNNEI. The CDR3 runs to 12 residues. The receptor comes from a man between 18 and 29 years old who had mild COVID-19 (a few samples of this study predate the infection). Cell type and time point are not known. Sample: PBMCs or a T cell subset sorted from them (not recorded which). V and J are TRBV2 and TRBJ2-1; D gene unclear. The CDR3 DNA reads as TGTGCCAGCAGTGATGGCTTGGGTTGGGAGTTCTTC. Its protein is CASSDGLGWEFF.